Listed below are T cell receptor beta chains from one sample, sequenced in a study of beta chain features in type 1 diabetes. Assay: immunoSEQ multiplex PCR; the TCRdb copy retains only in-frame clones and omits some. The sample carries roughly 24,000 clones, under 75% recorded once. Input material: stem cell memory CD4+ T cells from blood. The receptors here all came from a man younger than 30 with type 1 diabetes. The CDR3 runs from the conserved cysteine through the conserved F or W. Fields, in order: V gene, D gene, J gene, clone size, CDR3 DNA, CDR3 protein. The D gene is left open where the match is weak. Size tells how often a clone was seen (once, few, many) or the class of an expanded clone, and some rows leave it out.

V: TRBV25-1
D: TRBD1
J: TRBJ1-2
size: few
DNA: TGTGCCAGCAGTGAATTGATAGGGGGCGTCGATGGCTACACCTTC
CDR3: CASSELIGGVDGYTF

V: TRBV14
D: .
J: TRBJ2-2
size: .
DNA: TGTGCCAGCAGCATAAACAGGGCTCTCACCGGGGAGCTGTTTTTT
CDR3: CASSINRALTGELFF

V: TRBV28
D: .
J: TRBJ2-1
size: once
DNA: TGTGCCAGCAGTTCGGTACTAGCTTTAGATGAGCAGTTCTTC
CDR3: CASSSVLALDEQFF

V: TRBV7-9
D: TRBD1
J: TRBJ2-7
size: .
DNA: TGTGCCAGCAGCGACAGGGTAGGGGCTCGCGAGCAGTACTTC
CDR3: CASSDRVGAREQYF

V: TRBV30
D: .
J: TRBJ2-7
size: .
DNA: TGTGCCTGGAGTGTACTAGGCACCAACTCCTACGAGCAGTACTTC
CDR3: CAWSVLGTNSYEQYF

V: TRBV9
D: TRBD2
J: TRBJ2-2
size: .
DNA: TGTGCCAGCAGCTCCAGACTAGCGGGAGAAGGGACCGGGGAGCTGTTTTTT
CDR3: CASSSRLAGEGTGELFF

V: TRBV30
D: .
J: TRBJ1-2
size: .
DNA: TGTGCCTGGAGTGTAGACAGTGGCTACACCTTC
CDR3: CAWSVDSGYTF

V: TRBV19
D: .
J: TRBJ2-3
size: .
DNA: TGTGCCAGTAGATCCCAGGACAGCTTCACAGATACGCAGTATTTT
CDR3: CASRSQDSFTDTQYF

V: TRBV30
D: .
J: TRBJ1-4
size: .
DNA: TGTGCCTGGAGTACAAATGAAAAACTGTTTTTT
CDR3: CAWSTNEKLFF

V: TRBV7-9
D: .
J: TRBJ2-7
size: .
DNA: TGTGCCAGCAGCTCAACAGGGATCGGCGAGCAGTACTTC
CDR3: CASSSTGIGEQYF

V: TRBV5-1
D: .
J: TRBJ1-2
size: .
DNA: TGCGCCAGCAGCCTTAATCTACAGGGTGGAGGCTACACCTTC
CDR3: CASSLNLQGGGYTF

V: TRBV5-1
D: TRBD1
J: TRBJ2-5
size: .
DNA: TGCGCCAGCAGCCAAGCCGGGACAGGAGAGACCCAGTACTTC
CDR3: CASSQAGTGETQYF

V: TRBV5-4
D: TRBD1
J: TRBJ1-2
size: .
DNA: TGTGCCAGCAGCAGTGGGGCACGGGGACAGGGGGAGTATGGCTACACCTTC
CDR3: CASSSGARGQGEYGYTF

V: TRBV7-2
D: .
J: TRBJ2-3
size: few
DNA: TGTGCCAGCAGCTTGGAGTGGGTAGATACGCAGTATTTT
CDR3: CASSLEWVDTQYF

V: TRBV6-5
D: TRBD1
J: TRBJ2-1
size: .
DNA: TGTGCCAGCACCCGGGGACAGGCCTACAATGAGCAGTTCTTC
CDR3: CASTRGQAYNEQFF

V: TRBV4-3
D: TRBD1
J: TRBJ1-2
size: few
DNA: TGCGCCAGCAGCCAGACAGGGGGAGGTCTGAACTATGGCTACACCTTC
CDR3: CASSQTGGGLNYGYTF

V: TRBV30
D: .
J: TRBJ2-7
size: .
DNA: TGTGCCTGGGATCGGGGTACCTACGAGCAGTACTTC
CDR3: CAWDRGTYEQYF

V: TRBV25-1
D: .
J: TRBJ2-7
size: .
DNA: TGTGCCAGCAGTGAAGCTACGGGCTACGAGCAGTACTTC
CDR3: CASSEATGYEQYF

V: TRBV9
D: .
J: TRBJ2-2
size: .
DNA: TGTGCCAGCAGCGTGGGGGGTCACCTCACCGGGGAGCTGTTTTTT
CDR3: CASSVGGHLTGELFF

V: TRBV6-6
D: TRBD2
J: TRBJ2-4
size: .
DNA: TGTGCCAGCAAGGGGACTAGCGGATTAGCCAAAAACATTCAGTACTTC
CDR3: CASKGTSGLAKNIQYF

V: TRBV9
D: TRBD2
J: TRBJ2-3
size: .
DNA: TGTGCCAGCAGCACACGGACTAGCGGGGGCCGAAAGAGAAGCACAGATACGCAGTATTTT
CDR3: CASSTRTSGGRKRSTDTQYF

V: TRBV7-2
D: .
J: TRBJ1-1
size: .
DNA: TGTGCCAGCAGCTGGGGGGCGGGAGCTTTGAACACTGAAGCTTTCTTT
CDR3: CASSWGAGALNTEAFF

V: TRBV25-1
D: TRBD2
J: TRBJ2-3
size: once
DNA: TGTGCCAGCAGTGAATCGCCCAGCGGGGGGATAGATACGCAGTATTTT
CDR3: CASSESPSGGIDTQYF

V: TRBV7-9
D: .
J: TRBJ1-5
size: few
DNA: TGTGCCAGCAGCTTAGAAACGCAGACAGATAGCAATCAGCCCCAGCATTTT
CDR3: CASSLETQTDSNQPQHF

V: TRBV2
D: .
J: TRBJ2-2
size: .
DNA: TGTGCCAGCAGTGTTAGTCGGGTTACGAACACCGGGGAGCTGTTTTTT
CDR3: CASSVSRVTNTGELFF

V: TRBV7-2
D: .
J: TRBJ2-5
size: few
DNA: TGTGCCAGCAGCTCGAGACAGCTACAAGAGACCCAGTACTTC
CDR3: CASSSRQLQETQYF

V: TRBV5-4
D: TRBD2
J: TRBJ2-7
size: .
DNA: TGTGCCAGCAGCTTGGGTGGGACTAATTCCTACGAGCAGTACTTC
CDR3: CASSLGGTNSYEQYF

V: TRBV7-2
D: .
J: TRBJ2-7
size: .
DNA: TGTGCCAGCAGTGGGGGGTCGTGGGCGGACTCAACCTACGAGCAGTACTTC
CDR3: CASSGGSWADSTYEQYF

V: TRBV29-1
D: .
J: TRBJ2-7
size: .
DNA: TGCAGCGTTGGGCCAGCGGTAGGCTACGAGCAGTACTTC
CDR3: CSVGPAVGYEQYF

V: TRBV7-2
D: .
J: TRBJ2-1
size: few
DNA: TGTGCCAGCAGCCAACAGGGACTATTGAATGAGCAGTTCTTC
CDR3: CASSQQGLLNEQFF

V: TRBV5-1
D: .
J: TRBJ2-7
size: few
DNA: TGCGCCAGCAGCATACAGGGCCACGAGCAGTACTTC
CDR3: CASSIQGHEQYF

V: TRBV7-2
D: TRBD2
J: TRBJ2-7
size: once
DNA: TGTGCCAGCAGCTTAGGGGGGGGAACGGGCGAGCAGTACTTC
CDR3: CASSLGGGTGEQYF

V: TRBV7-2
D: TRBD1
J: TRBJ2-3
size: few
DNA: TGTGCCAGCAGCTTAGCGGTTCTATCGACAGGGAACACAGATACGCAGTATTTT
CDR3: CASSLAVLSTGNTDTQYF

V: TRBV7-2
D: TRBD2
J: TRBJ2-7
size: few
DNA: TGTGCCAGCAGCGAAACTAGCGGGGGGTTTTACGAGCAGTACTTC
CDR3: CASSETSGGFYEQYF

V: TRBV7-2
D: .
J: TRBJ1-2
size: .
DNA: TGTGCCAGCAGCTTAGGGGGGGTCTATGGCTACACCTTC
CDR3: CASSLGGVYGYTF

V: TRBV28
D: .
J: TRBJ1-1
size: .
DNA: TGTGCCAGCAGCCCTGCGGGGACCCAACTGAACACTGAAGCTTTCTTT
CDR3: CASSPAGTQLNTEAFF

V: TRBV5-8
D: .
J: TRBJ2-3
size: .
DNA: TGTGCCAGCAGCTTCCGGGGAGCGTCGGATACGCAGTATTTT
CDR3: CASSFRGASDTQYF

V: TRBV28
D: TRBD2
J: TRBJ2-5
size: few
DNA: TGTGCCAGCAGCCCCGGGGCGGGAGGCTCTAAGGCCCAGTACTTC
CDR3: CASSPGAGGSKAQYF

V: TRBV9
D: TRBD2
J: TRBJ2-5
size: .
DNA: TGTGCCAGCAGCGTATCGTCTAGCGGGGGCCAAGAGACCCAGTACTTC
CDR3: CASSVSSSGGQETQYF

V: TRBV5-1
D: TRBD1
J: TRBJ2-7
size: few
DNA: TGCGCCAGCAGCTGGGGGACAGGGGGCAACGAGCAGTACTTC
CDR3: CASSWGTGGNEQYF

V: TRBV14
D: .
J: TRBJ2-1
size: .
DNA: TGTGCCAGCAGCCCCTTGGGTAGCGTCAATGAGCAGTTCTTC
CDR3: CASSPLGSVNEQFF

V: TRBV19
D: TRBD1
J: TRBJ2-2
size: .
DNA: TGTGCCAGTAGAGAAATGGACAGGGTCATCGGGGAGCTGTTTTTT
CDR3: CASREMDRVIGELFF

V: TRBV28
D: TRBD2
J: TRBJ2-5
size: .
DNA: TGTGCCAGCATAAGTCAAGGCGGGGGTGAGACCCAGTACTTC
CDR3: CASISQGGGETQYF

V: TRBV5-4
D: TRBD1
J: TRBJ2-1
size: .
DNA: TGTGCCAGCAGCTTGGGGGACAGGGACCCGCCTTACAATGAGCAGTTCTTC
CDR3: CASSLGDRDPPYNEQFF

V: TRBV15
D: .
J: TRBJ2-1
size: few
DNA: TGTGCCACCAGCAGAGGCAGGGTTAATGAGCAGTTCTTC
CDR3: CATSRGRVNEQFF

V: TRBV7-9
D: .
J: TRBJ2-6
size: .
DNA: TGTGCCAGCAGCCGTCCTCCTGGGGCCAACGTCCTGACTTTC
CDR3: CASSRPPGANVLTF

V: TRBV7-8
D: TRBD2
J: TRBJ2-5
size: .
DNA: TGTGCCAGCAGCTTAGCCCAGCGGGGGGGCCGGGTGGAGGAGACCCAGTACTTC
CDR3: CASSLAQRGGRVEETQYF

V: TRBV28
D: TRBD1
J: TRBJ2-5
size: few
DNA: TGTGCCAGCAGCAGGACAGGGGGCCGGGAAGAGACCCAGTACTTC
CDR3: CASSRTGGREETQYF

V: TRBV4-1
D: TRBD2
J: TRBJ2-1
size: few
DNA: TGCGCCAGCTCGATTACGGGACTAGCACTCAATGAGCAGTTCTTC
CDR3: CASSITGLALNEQFF

V: TRBV2
D: .
J: TRBJ1-2
size: .
DNA: TGTGCCAGCAGTTGGAGACCGGCGGGGGGCTACACCTTC
CDR3: CASSWRPAGGYTF